What follows are 21 T cell receptor beta chains derived from one specimen sequenced in a study of blood T cell repertoires in COVID-19. Some clones are missing from TCRdb's copy, which holds only in-frame ones; the method was immunoSEQ multiplex PCR. The sample has tens of thousands of clones, 60% to 85% seen once; the top ten hold 15% to 20%. The sequencing input was peripheral blood. The origin of the receptors is a human donor in a cohort sampled during active COVID-19.

The gene calls are TRBV9 and TRBJ2-1; 7 positions agree with TRBD2. V trimming: 0 bases; J trimming: 6 bases; junction bases outside the gene matches: 9. Germline V gives CDR1 SGDLS, CDR2 YYNGEE. The CDR3 is made up of 16 amino acids. Here the CDR3 DNA reads TGTGCCAGCAGCGTAGACCTGGGGGGACTATTCAATGAGCAGTTCTTC. Protein sequence: CASSVDLGGLFNEQFF.

V gene TRBV5-5 combines with J gene TRBJ2-1; 7 bases fit TRBD2. J was trimmed by 3 bases and V by 4 bases; bases with no gene match: 7. Germline CDR1 and CDR2: SGHKS and YYEKEE (reference sequence). The CDR3 length is 15 residues. DNA of the CDR3: TGTGCCAGCAGCCGCAGCGGACTAGACTACAATGAGCAGTTCTTC. It is translated as CASSRSGLDYNEQFF. Full variable domain (remainder filled in from reference TRBV5-5 and TRBJ2-1): DAGVTQSPTHLIKTRGQQVTLRCSPISGHKSVSWYQQVLGQGPQFIFQYYEKEERGRGNFPDRFSARQFPNYSSELNVNALLLGDSALYLCASSRSGLDYNEQFFGPGTRLTVL.

This chain uses TRBV19 with TRBJ1-2, with 7 bases matching TRBD1. The CDR3 contains 16 residues. The V gene's germline CDR1 is LNHDA and CDR2 SQIVND (reference sequence). The junction had 11 bases not matched to a gene; V was cut back by 4 bases and J by 3 bases. CDR3 residues: CASSTPYRGKDYGYTF. The CDR3 DNA sequence: TGTGCCAGTAGTACCCCCTACAGGGGAAAAGACTATGGCTACACCTTC.

V and J are TRBV21-1 and TRBJ1-3; the table gives TRBD1 as D, unverified against the DNA. TRBV21-1 is a pseudogene locus. This CDR3 region has 17 residues. The CDR3 DNA is TGTGCCAGCAGCAAAGCTGACAGGATCCTCTCTGGAAACACCATATATTTT. Amino acid sequence: CASSKADRILSGNTIYF.

This clone was counted a few times. Other DNA sequences in the same sample also yield this CDR3. The chain recombines TRBV7-2 with TRBJ2-5; TRBD2 aligns across 9 bases. V was clipped by 2 bases and J by 0 bases; unmatched bases: 7. Per germline, CDR1 SGHTA and CDR2 FQGNSA. The CDR3 is 17 residues long. CDR3 nucleotides: TGTGCCAGCAGCTTATGGTTGGCGGGGGGGTACCAAGAGACCCAGTACTTC. Protein product: CASSLWLAGGYQETQYF. Using reference TRBV7-2 and TRBJ2-5 for the parts outside the CDR3, the full variable domain is GAGVSQSPSNKVTEKGKDVELRCDPISGHTALYWYRQSLGQGLEFLIYFQGNSAPDKSGLPSDRFSAERTGGSVSTLTIQRTQQEDSAVYLCASSLWLAGGYQETQYFGPGTRLLVL.

Many counts were recorded for this clone. V is TRBV18 and J is TRBJ2-7; TRBD2 matches at 9 bases. V lost 0 bases and J lost 3; bases outside the gene matches: 3. The germline CDR1 and CDR2 sequences are KGHSH and LQKENI. This CDR3 region has 15 residues. The CDR3 DNA follows: TGTGCCAGCTCACCACCTCTAGCGGGGTTCTACGAGCAGTACTTC. Translating it yields CASSPPLAGFYEQYF.

This clone was seen more than once but under ten times. The J gene is TRBJ1-2, the V gene TRBV28, with D unresolved. This CDR3 region has 18 residues. CDR1 is MDHEN and CDR2 is SYDVKM in the germline V gene. The V and J ends lost 1 base and 0 bases respectively, with 18 bases between them. CDR3 DNA: TGTGCCAGCAGTTTATCATCTAGGCCTCGAGGCACTAACTATGGCTACACCTTC. This encodes CASSLSSRPRGTNYGYTF.

This sequence joins TRBV4-1 and TRBJ2-7, with 8 nucleotides matching TRBD1. V shed 1 base and J 0 bases; nucleotides not matched to a gene: 2. The CDR3 extends over 15 amino acids. The V gene's germline CDR1 is MGHRA and CDR2 YSYEKL. In DNA form, the CDR3 reads TGCGCCAGCAGCCAAGCCGGGACAGGCTCCTACGAGCAGTACTTC. Protein sequence: CASSQAGTGSYEQYF.

The J gene is TRBJ2-3, the V gene TRBV28, with 9 positions matching TRBD2. CDR1 is MDHEN, CDR2 SYDVKM, per germline. V shed 2 bases and J 4 bases; nucleotides not matched to a gene: 1. The CDR3 has 14 residues. The CDR3 loop reads CASSLAGGADTQYF. The CDR3 DNA reads TGTGCCAGCAGTTTAGCGGGGGGGGCAGATACGCAGTATTTT.

This clone is labeled as medium-sized. Other nucleotide sequences in the sample specify the same CDR3. The genes are TRBV4-3 and TRBJ2-1; 10 positions agree with TRBD2. The CDR3 consists of 16 residues. With V trimmed by 0 bases and J by 6 bases, 5 bases remained unmatched. Germline V gene sequence: CDR1 LGHNA, CDR2 YSLEER. CDR3 sequence reads: CASSQDRLAGVNEQFF. The DNA of the CDR3 is TGCGCCAGCAGCCAAGATCGGCTAGCGGGAGTCAATGAGCAGTTCTTC.

The chain joins TRBV7-2 to TRBJ1-5; D possibly corresponds to TRBD1 (5 bases). This CDR3 is 14 amino acids long. Deletions cut 5 bases from V and 6 bases from J, with 14 bases between. Germline values: CDR1 SGHTA, CDR2 FQGNSA. DNA for the CDR3: TGTGCCAGCAGCCATCCAGGGCTGACTCAGCCCCAGCATTTT. This encodes CASSHPGLTQPQHF.

This chain uses TRBV5-1 with TRBJ2-1, with D possibly being TRBD2 (5 bases). This CDR3 spans 15 amino acids. Germline values: CDR1 SGHRS, CDR2 YFSETQ. Trimming removed 0 bases from V and 7 bases from J, with 14 bases in between. The CDR3 sequence is CASSLAATSLNEQFF. The CDR3 nucleotides are TGCGCCAGCAGCTTGGCCGCTACTAGTCTAAATGAGCAGTTCTTC.

The rearrangement uses TRBV29-1 and TRBJ2-2; D gene ambiguous. Trimming cost V 1 base and J 7 bases, with 7 bases left between them. The CDR3 is made up of 12 amino acids. CDR1 and CDR2 from the germline V gene are SQVTM and ANQGSEA. The CDR3 protein is CSVEAFNGELFF. The CDR3 nucleotides are TGCAGCGTTGAAGCCTTTAACGGGGAGCTGTTTTTT.

V gene TRBV30 combines with J gene TRBJ1-1, with TRBD1 as a possible D gene (6 bases). The CDR3 sequence is 15 residues long. Trimming removed 4 bases at V and 5 bases at J, with 20 bases between. Germline CDR1 and CDR2: GTSNPN and SVGIG (reference sequence). CDR3 sequence reads: CAWIAGDAWWTEAFF. The CDR3 DNA reads as TGTGCCTGGATAGCAGGGGACGCCTGGTGGACTGAAGCTTTCTTT.

This sequence joins TRBV6-5 and TRBJ1-5, with 7 positions matching TRBD1. V trimming: 5 bases; J trimming: 4 bases; junction bases outside the gene matches: 2. Germline V lookup: CDR1 MNHEY, CDR2 SVGAGI. This CDR3 has 13 amino acids. The CDR3 loop reads CASSKTGNQPQHF. Here the CDR3 DNA reads TGTGCCAGCAGTAAGACAGGGAATCAGCCCCAGCATTTT.

This clone was recorded a few times. The chain recombines TRBV2 with TRBJ1-5, with D tentatively TRBD1 (6 bases). Trimming shortened V by 3 bases and J by 2 bases, and 11 bases separated the two germline ends. The length of the CDR3 is 15 residues. CDR1 is SNHLY, CDR2 FYNNEI, per germline. The CDR3 sequence: CASSEGAVGNQPQHF. The CDR3 coding sequence is TGTGCCAGCAGTGAGGGGGCCGTAGGCAATCAGCCCCAGCATTTT.

There are a few counts of this clone. This chain uses TRBV7-8 with TRBJ1-4; no clear D. The CDR3 has 15 amino acids. V lost 2 bases and J 6 bases, leaving 13 bases between the germline ends. Germline V gene sequence: CDR1 SGHVS, CDR2 FQNEAQ. CDR3 amino acids: CASSLMEGRDEKLFF. In nucleotides, the CDR3 is TGTGCCAGCAGCTTAATGGAAGGGAGGGATGAAAAACTGTTTTTT.

The V call is TRBV7-2, the J call TRBJ2-5; TRBD2 might be the D (7 bases). The germline V gene encodes CDR1 SGHTA and CDR2 FQGNSA. The CDR3 is 16 amino acids. The V gene lost 5 bases and the J gene lost 7 bases, with 23 bases spanning the gap. For the CDR3, the DNA is TGTGCCAGCAGCCCACCGGGGGGCGGATATTCGGGGACCCAGTACTTC. Amino acid sequence: CASSPPGGGYSGTQYF.

Worth noting for this clone: Other nucleotide sequences in the sample specify the same CDR3. The chain recombines TRBV30 with TRBJ2-7; 9 bases align to TRBD2. The CDR3 runs 14 residues. CDR1 and CDR2 from the germline V gene are GTSNPN and SVGIG (reference sequence). The V segment lost 0 bases and the J segment 5 bases; nucleotides outside the gene matches: 5. In nucleotides, the CDR3 is TGTGCCTGGAGTGTCGGCGGGGGGGCCGACGAGCAGTACTTC. Residues: CAWSVGGGADEQYF.

The chain links TRBV7-9 to TRBJ2-7, with no clear D. The V gene's germline CDR1 is SEHNR and CDR2 FQNEAQ (reference sequence). V was cut by 5 bases and J by 0 bases, with 11 bases left in between. The CDR3 consists of 14 residues. Written as DNA, the CDR3 is TGTGCCAGCAGCCCCGCCGGGTCCTCCTACGAGCAGTACTTC. Its protein product is CASSPAGSSYEQYF.

V usage is TRBV4-3 and J usage is TRBJ2-5, with no clear D. Germline V CDR1 and CDR2: LGHNA, YSLEER. V was pared by 2 bases and J by 0 bases, with 19 bases between. The CDR3 runs 18 residues. The CDR3 loop reads CASSQNRRGPPYQETQYF. The CDR3 DNA reads TGCGCCAGCAGCCAAAACCGCAGAGGTCCCCCGTACCAAGAGACCCAGTACTTC.